Listed here are 22 T cell receptor beta chains from one sample, sequenced in a study of blood T cell repertoires in COVID-19. Here immunoSEQ multiplex PCR was the method, and the copy in TCRdb shows in-frame clones only, minus some. The sample contains around 280,000 clones, around 90% of which appear only once. The sample comprised PBMCs or T cells enriched from blood (not recorded which). All receptors derive from a woman in her late teens or twenties with acute COVID-19.

This rearrangement joins TRBV9 to TRBJ2-1; 8 nucleotides line up with TRBD2. V lost 0 bases, J lost 2 bases, and 4 bases stayed unmatched. This CDR3 contains 16 residues. From germline, CDR1 is SGDLS and CDR2 YYNGEE. CDR3 sequence reads: CASSVGLSGTYNEQFF. The CDR3 nucleotides read TGTGCCAGCAGCGTAGGTCTTAGCGGGACCTACAATGAGCAGTTCTTC.

The CDR3 coding sequence is TGTGCCAGCAGCTTCCAGGGGGCCAGCTCTGGGGCCAACGTCCTGACTTTC. Its translation: CASSFQGASSGANVLTF. This chain links TRBV7-9 with TRBJ2-6, with 8 nucleotides matching TRBD1. This CDR3 has 17 residues. Germline CDR1 is SEHNR and CDR2 is FQNEAQ (reference sequence). With 3 bases clipped from V and 0 bases from J, the junction kept 4 bases outside the gene matches.

The chain combines TRBV7-2 with TRBJ2-7, with TRBD1 matching over 9 bases. Germline CDR1 SGHTA, CDR2 FQGNSA. With 5 bases clipped from V and 2 bases from J, the junction kept 4 bases outside the gene matches. This CDR3 spans 14 amino acids. CDR3 sequence: CASSVRDRAYEQYF. In DNA, the CDR3 is TGTGCCAGCAGCGTAAGGGACAGGGCCTACGAGCAGTACTTC.

J is TRBJ2-1 and V is TRBV5-1, with 8 positions matching TRBD1. The V gene end was trimmed by 4 bases and the J gene end by 9 bases; junction bases not matched to a gene: 9. Per the germline V gene, CDR1 is SGHRS and CDR2 is YFSETQ. This CDR3 contains 14 residues. This CDR3 reads CASSGGTGSGEQFF. CDR3 bases: TGCGCCAGCAGCGGGGGGACAGGAAGCGGTGAGCAGTTCTTC.

The genes are TRBV4-3 and TRBJ2-1; 11 bases are a match to TRBD2. The CDR3 sequence is 16 residues long. Looked up from germline, CDR1 is LGHNA and CDR2 is YSLEER. Trimming at V came to 0 bases and at J to 7 bases, leaving 5 bases not matched to a gene. The CDR3 DNA follows: TGCGCCAGCAGCCAAGAGGTACTAGCGGGAGAGAATGAGCAGTTCTTC. It is translated as CASSQEVLAGENEQFF.

The V gene is TRBV11-2, the J gene TRBJ2-1; the match to TRBD2 covers 11 bases. The length of the CDR3 is 16 residues. The trim removed 2 bases at V and 4 bases at J, leaving 4 bases unmatched. Germline V gene sequence: CDR1 SGHAT, CDR2 FQNNGV. The CDR3 DNA is TGTGCCAGCAGCTTACGGGTAGCGGGAGGGTACAATGAGCAGTTCTTC. Translated, it gives CASSLRVAGGYNEQFF.

The chain carries TRBV30 and TRBJ1-4; D gene unclear. Germline CDR1 and CDR2: GTSNPN and SVGIG (reference sequence). V dropped 3 bases and J dropped 5 bases, with 10 bases sitting between them. The CDR3 covers 13 residues. The CDR3 protein is CAWSRGPNEKLFF. For the CDR3, the DNA is TGTGCCTGGAGCAGAGGGCCAAATGAAAAACTGTTTTTT.

This rearrangement joins TRBV2 to TRBJ1-1; tentative D call: TRBD1 (5 bases). CDR1 and CDR2 from the germline V gene are SNHLY and FYNNEI. The CDR3 runs to 14 residues. Trimming cost V 2 bases and J 4 bases, with 11 bases left between them. This chain's CDR3 is CASSEQGRSTEAFF. The CDR3 coding sequence is TGTGCCAGCAGTGAACAGGGAAGGAGCACTGAAGCTTTCTTT.

The rearrangement links TRBV7-2 to TRBJ2-1; 11 nucleotides line up with TRBD2. Trimming removed 3 bases from V and 1 base from J; junction bases left unmatched: 5. The CDR3 consists of 17 residues. Germline CDR1 and CDR2: SGHTA and FQGNSA. Here the CDR3 DNA reads TGTGCCAGCAGCTTTGATAGCGGGAGGGCTTCCTACAATGAGCAGTTCTTC. As protein: CASSFDSGRASYNEQFF.

The chain combines TRBV12-5 with TRBJ1-2; D perhaps matches TRBD1 (6 bases). The CDR3 contains 19 residues. Between the trimmed V and J ends, which lost 0 bases and 8 bases, there was a span of 28 bases. Germline V gene lookup returns CDR1 LGHNT and CDR2 FRNRAP. CDR3 region: CASGLVHSPTGGAAGGYTF. CDR3 DNA sequence: TGTGCTAGTGGTTTGGTACATTCCCCGACTGGGGGCGCAGCGGGAGGCTACACCTTC.

This chain joins TRBV7-8 and TRBJ1-5; 9 bases match TRBD1. Germline assignment: CDR1 SGHVS and CDR2 FQNEAQ. The trim removed 0 bases at V and 5 bases at J, leaving 5 bases unmatched. The CDR3 spans 16 residues. For the CDR3, the DNA is TGTGCCAGCAGCTTAGCGCGGGACAGGGACGATCAGCCCCAGCATTTT. Protein sequence: CASSLARDRDDQPQHF.

This clone showed up just a few times. The V and J genes are TRBV3-1 (or the pseudogene TRBV3-2) and TRBJ2-7; TRBD2 matches at 12 bases. The CDR3 consists of 14 residues. V lost 5 bases and J lost 7; bases outside the gene matches: 6. Per the germline V gene, CDR1 is LGHDT and CDR2 is YNNKEL (reference sequence). The chain's CDR3 is CASSFGTSGREQYF. CDR3 nucleotides: TGTGCCAGCAGCTTCGGGACTAGCGGGCGTGAGCAGTACTTC.

The chain uses TRBV6-5 and TRBJ2-2, with TRBD2 identical over 8 bases. The CDR3 is 15 amino acids. V dropped 6 bases and J dropped 3; count of bases not matched to a gene: 6. Germline values: CDR1 MNHEY, CDR2 SVGAGI. The CDR3 loop reads CASRPTSAHTGELFF. DNA for the CDR3: TGTGCCAGCAGACCGACTAGCGCCCACACCGGGGAGCTGTTTTTT.

V gene TRBV7-9 combines with J gene TRBJ1-1, with D unresolved. Germline V CDR1 and CDR2: SEHNR, FQNEAQ (reference sequence). V was clipped by 3 bases and J by 6 bases, with 11 bases between them. The CDR3 spans 13 residues. The CDR3: CASSFSGFAEAFF. The CDR3 coding sequence is TGTGCCAGCAGCTTTTCGGGTTTCGCTGAAGCTTTCTTT.

The chain uses TRBV6-6 and TRBJ1-2; D not resolved. Germline CDR1 is MNHNY and CDR2 is SVGAGI (reference sequence). This CDR3 is 14 amino acids long. V was cut by 2 bases and J by 5 bases, with 12 bases left in between. The CDR3 coding sequence is TGTGCCAGCAGTTACCCGGACGGAGGTTATGGCTACACCTTC. Translated, it gives CASSYPDGGYGYTF.

The V gene is TRBV27, the J gene TRBJ1-2; 9 nucleotides agree with TRBD1. CDR1 and CDR2 from the germline V gene are MNHEY and SMNVEV (reference sequence). The CDR3 spans 15 residues. Unmatched junction bases numbered 4, after V lost 1 base and J lost 4 bases. In nucleotides, the CDR3 is TGTGCCAGCAGTTTATATCCGACAGGGGGCTATGGCTACACCTTC. This translates into CASSLYPTGGYGYTF.

This chain connects TRBV6-5 to TRBJ1-1; 7 nucleotides match TRBD1. The CDR3 totals 15 residues. Per the germline V gene, CDR1 is MNHEY and CDR2 is SVGAGI. V gave up 5 bases and J gave up 1 base; unmatched junction bases: 7. CDR3 sequence reads: CASSPPDRTNTEAFF. CDR3 DNA sequence: TGTGCCAGCAGTCCCCCGGACAGGACGAACACTGAAGCTTTCTTT.

This clone was detected once. This chain connects TRBV5-8 to TRBJ2-1; TRBD1 is a possible D gene (6 bases). Germline values: CDR1 SGHTS, CDR2 YDEGEE. V gave up 3 bases and J gave up 3 bases, with 16 bases separating them. This CDR3 spans 16 amino acids. CDR3 amino acids: CASSSQGHTLYNEQFF. CDR3 sequence (DNA): TGTGCCAGCAGCTCCCAGGGGCATACCCTCTACAATGAGCAGTTCTTC.

This chain links TRBV10-3 with TRBJ2-2, with 7 bases that match TRBD2. Trimming removed 2 bases from V and 1 base from J; junction bases left unmatched: 7. CDR1 and CDR2 (germline): ENHRY, SYGVKD. The CDR3 is 17 residues long. CDR3 amino acids: CAISEPPSSGNTGELFF. The CDR3 nucleotides are TGTGCCATCAGTGAGCCCCCGTCTAGCGGGAACACCGGGGAGCTGTTTTTT.

This clone was observed a few times. The rearrangement uses TRBV28 and TRBJ2-1, with 8 bases matching TRBD2. With V trimmed by 10 bases and J by 0 bases, 5 bases remained unmatched. CDR1 is MDHEN, CDR2 SYDVKM, per germline. The CDR3 extends over 14 amino acids. The CDR3 DNA is TGTGCCACTACGAGCGGGAGCTCCTACAATGAGCAGTTCTTC. Amino acid sequence: CATTSGSSYNEQFF.

The rearrangement links TRBV6-1 to TRBJ1-6, with D possibly TRBD1 on 5 matching bases. CDR1 and CDR2 (germline): MNHNS, SASEGT. The CDR3 loop spans 16 amino acids. V lost 3 bases to trimming and J lost 9 bases, with 18 bases between them. The CDR3 DNA reads as TGTGCCAGCAGTGATCTCAGGGTTCTGGGAATTTCACCCCTCCACTTT. It yields the protein CASSDLRVLGISPLHF.

The gene calls are TRBV20-1 and TRBJ2-1, with D hard to call. The germline V and J ends were trimmed by 3 bases and 6 bases, with 9 bases remaining between them. Germline-derived CDR1 and CDR2 are DFQATT and SNEGSKA (reference sequence). The CDR3 is 12 residues long. The CDR3 reads CSASGDFNEQFF. The CDR3 DNA follows: TGCAGTGCTAGTGGAGACTTCAATGAGCAGTTCTTC.